The clone carrying this TCR beta chain was observed at least ten times. Its antigen is not known. The source of the sample is a study of T cells after yellow fever vaccination. Study outcomes and limitations: Most clones from primary vaccination were detected again post-booster (around 95% CD4, roughly 91% CD8). Some clonotypes were seen in both the CD4 and the CD8 compartments. These made up a small share and likely arose from convergent recombination. Abundant contaminating clonotypes from the bulk population could appear in FACS-sorted repertoires.

Germline V gene sequence: CDR1 LGHNA, CDR2 YNFKEQ. The CDR3 contains 15 residues. V lost 0 bases, J lost 4 bases, and 6 bases stayed unmatched. TCRdb analysed the 5' RACE reads with MiXCR anew, one entry per CDR3 protein. The sample has 250,000 or so distinct CDR3 sequences, more than 3.5% seen once. The chain has TRBV4-2 and TRBJ2-7, with 7 positions matching TRBD1. This sequence originates from a man aged 18 to 29 who received the YFV17D yellow fever vaccine. Sample: PBMCs, taken 15 days after the yellow fever booster vaccination. This chain's CDR3 is CASSQELGQLYEQYF. The CDR3 DNA sequence: TGTGCCAGCAGCCAAGAATTGGGACAGCTATACGAGCAGTACTTC.